Listed here are 25 T cell receptor beta chains from one sample, sequenced in a study of blood T cell repertoires in COVID-19. The data were produced by immunoSEQ multiplex PCR, yet TCRdb's version contains in-frame clones alone and is incomplete. The sample consists of roughly 60,000 clones, 75% to 90% of them appearing once. Sequenced input: peripheral blood. These receptors were taken from a man older than 75 with acute or convalescent COVID-19.

This clone has more than one count but fewer than ten. The CDR3 region has the DNA TGCGCCAGCAGCCAAGACTTAGCGGGGTACTACGAGCAGTACTTC. As protein: CASSQDLAGYYEQYF. The chain has TRBV4-1 and TRBJ2-7, with 8 bases fitting TRBD2. The CDR3 is 15 residues long. The V gene end was trimmed by 0 bases and the J gene end by 3 bases; junction bases not matched to a gene: 4. Germline values: CDR1 MGHRA, CDR2 YSYEKL.

This clone was found a few times. The genes are TRBV6-5 and TRBJ1-3; D not resolved. Deletions cut 6 bases from V and 0 bases from J, with 9 bases between. Germline loops: CDR1 MNHEY, CDR2 SVGAGI. CDR3 size: 14 residues. This CDR3 reads CASSRGSSGNTIYF. The CDR3, as DNA: TGTGCCAGCAGCCGAGGGAGCTCTGGAAACACCATATATTTT.

The rearrangement joins TRBV27 to TRBJ1-4, with TRBD1 identical over 12 bases. Germline V gene lookup returns CDR1 MNHEY and CDR2 SMNVEV (reference sequence). The CDR3 contains 19 residues. After removal of 1 base from V and 7 bases from J, the junction contained 13 bases not matched to a gene. As DNA, the CDR3 is TGTGCCAGCAGTTTATTCTCGGTGGGACAGGGGGCAGTAGGTGAAAAACTGTTTTTT. Its translation is CASSLFSVGQGAVGEKLFF. The full variable domain, rest sourced from reference TRBV27 and TRBJ1-4, is EAQVTQNPRYLITVTGKKLTVTCSQNMNHEYMSWYRQDPGLGLRQIYYSMNVEVTDKGDVPEGYKVSRKEKRNFPLILESPSPNQTSLYFCASSLFSVGQGAVGEKLFFGSGTQLSVL.

This chain links TRBV18 with TRBJ2-5; 11 bases match TRBD1. This CDR3 spans 17 amino acids. Unmatched junction bases numbered 12, after V lost 4 bases and J lost 5 bases. CDR1 is KGHSH, CDR2 LQKENI, per germline. The CDR3 nucleotides read TGTGCCAGCTCACGGACGACCGGGACAGGGGGTGCGGAGACCCAGTACTTC. Encoded protein: CASSRTTGTGGAETQYF.

This chain joins TRBV10-3 and TRBJ1-2; weak D call: TRBD1 (6 bases). CDR3 length: 15 amino acids. V dropped 5 bases and J dropped 0 bases, with 13 bases sitting between them. Germline CDR1 ENHRY, CDR2 SYGVKD. CDR3 residues: CAISLGGRTNYGYTF. The CDR3 DNA reads TGTGCCATCAGTTTAGGGGGTCGGACTAACTATGGCTACACCTTC.

The chain combines TRBV2 with TRBJ1-2; 9 bases line up with TRBD1. The CDR3 loop spans 16 amino acids. V shed 6 bases, J shed 2 bases, and the junction held 10 bases outside the gene matches. Per the germline V gene, CDR1 is SNHLY and CDR2 is FYNNEI. DNA of the CDR3: TGTGCCAGCAGACCGGGACAGGGTATGAGGAACTATGGCTACACCTTC. Protein: CASRPGQGMRNYGYTF.

There are a few counts of this clone. The genes are TRBV30 and TRBJ2-3; 7 bases line up with TRBD1. Trimming removed 3 bases from V and 4 bases from J; junction bases left unmatched: 7. Germline CDR1 reads GTSNPN; CDR2 reads SVGIG (reference sequence). This CDR3 contains 14 residues. The CDR3 sequence is CAWRGQWIADTQYF. CDR3 DNA: TGTGCCTGGAGGGGACAGTGGATTGCAGATACGCAGTATTTT.

This clone was observed a few times. The genes are TRBV12-2 and TRBJ1-1. TRBV12-2 is assigned pseudogene status. CDR3 length: 13 residues. The CDR3, as DNA: TGTGCAAGTCGCTTAGTACATAGGGGAGGAGCTTTCTTT. Its protein is CASRLVHRGGAFF.

The chain joins TRBV2 to TRBJ2-3; 8 nucleotides agree with TRBD2. Germline CDR1 and CDR2: SNHLY and FYNNEI. The ends lost 1 base at V and 5 bases at J; junction bases unmatched: 8. The CDR3 loop spans 16 amino acids. The CDR3 coding sequence is TGTGCCAGCAGTGAAGGATGGAGCGGGGGAGGAGATACGCAGTATTTT. Its protein is CASSEGWSGGGDTQYF.

On this clone itself: The sample has other DNA sequences that encode this CDR3 too. This sequence joins TRBV28 and TRBJ1-1, with D uncertain. The CDR3 has 14 residues. CDR1 and CDR2 from the germline V gene are MDHEN and SYDVKM. Trimming left V 3 bases short and J 4 bases short, with 12 bases between. The chain's CDR3 is CASSLGSRGTEAFF. In DNA form, the CDR3 reads TGTGCCAGCAGTTTGGGCAGCCGGGGCACTGAAGCTTTCTTT.

The chain recombines TRBV25-1 with TRBJ2-3; 9 bases are a match to TRBD2. V dropped 5 bases and J dropped 0; count of bases not matched to a gene: 3. From germline, CDR1 is MGHDK and CDR2 SYGVNS. There are 15 residues in the CDR3. CDR3 loop: CASSSSGGSTDTQYF. CDR3 DNA: TGTGCCAGCAGTAGTAGCGGGGGTAGCACAGATACGCAGTATTTT. The variable domain in full, completed from reference TRBV25-1 and TRBJ2-3, reads EADIYQTPRYLVIGTGKKITLECSQTMGHDKMYWYQQDPGMELHLIHYSYGVNSTEKGDLSSESTVSRIRTEHFPLTLESARPSHTSQYLCASSSSGGSTDTQYFGPGTRLTVL.

This clone was found once. This chain connects TRBV3-1 (or the pseudogene TRBV3-2) to TRBJ2-1; 8 bases are a match to TRBD1. The CDR3 sequence is 15 residues long. The germline gives CDR1 LGHDT, CDR2 YNNKEL (reference sequence). V shed 4 bases and J 2 bases; nucleotides not matched to a gene: 4. For the CDR3, the DNA is TGTGCCAGCAGCCGGACAGGGACCACCTACAATGAGCAGTTCTTC. Translating it yields CASSRTGTTYNEQFF.

CDR3 protein: CASRVLRDRPYGYTF. In DNA form, the CDR3 reads TGTGCCAGCAGAGTACTTCGGGACAGACCCTATGGCTACACCTTC. J is TRBJ1-2 and V is TRBV6-5, with 7 positions matching TRBD1. Losses at the gene ends were 6 bases for V and 4 bases for J; bases not matched to a gene: 11. The CDR3 extends over 15 amino acids. Germline loops: CDR1 MNHEY, CDR2 SVGAGI.

This clone was seen only once. The V call is TRBV9, the J call TRBJ1-1; possible D gene TRBD1, 6 bases. Trimming shortened V by 4 bases and J by 0 bases, and 10 bases separated the two germline ends. The germline V gene has CDR1 SGDLS and CDR2 YYNGEE. This CDR3 contains 14 residues. DNA of the CDR3: TGTGCCAGCAGCCGCAACAGGGTGAACACTGAAGCTTTCTTT. It specifies CASSRNRVNTEAFF. Combining the CDR3 with reference TRBV9 and TRBJ1-1 gives the whole variable domain DSGVTQTPKHLITATGQRVTLRCSPRSGDLSVYWYQQSLDQGLQFLIQYYNGEERAKGNILERFSAQQFPDLHSELNLSSLELGDSALYFCASSRNRVNTEAFFGQGTRLTVV.

Only a few counts were recorded for this clone. The CDR3 DNA is TGTGCCATCCGGGACAGGGATAAAGCTAACTATGGCTACACCTTC. Protein: CAIRDRDKANYGYTF. The chain links TRBV30 to TRBJ1-2, with TRBD1 matching over 9 bases. The CDR3 extends over 15 amino acids. Per the germline V gene, CDR1 is GTSNPN and CDR2 is SVGIG (reference sequence). V was clipped by 8 bases and J by 0 bases; unmatched bases: 10.

This clone occurred a few times. The V gene is TRBV28, the J gene TRBJ1-1; D is undetermined. Germline CDR1 MDHEN, CDR2 SYDVKM. This CDR3 is built from 13 residues. V was cut by 6 bases and J by 0 bases, with 8 bases left in between. The CDR3 here is CASSQVVNTEAFF. The CDR3 DNA sequence: TGTGCCAGCAGCCAGGTAGTGAACACTGAAGCTTTCTTT.

The chain combines TRBV6-5 with TRBJ1-1; D might be TRBD1 (6 bases). This CDR3 is 15 amino acids long. Trimming removed 7 bases from V and 1 base from J, with 16 bases in between. The germline CDR1 and CDR2 sequences are MNHEY and SVGAGI. The CDR3 sequence: CASTSTGLGNTEAFF. In nucleotides, the CDR3 is TGTGCCAGCACCAGTACAGGGCTGGGGAACACTGAAGCTTTCTTT.

V usage is TRBV18 and J usage is TRBJ1-3; the D gene is possibly TRBD1 (5 bases). The ends were cut back, 1 base at V and 1 base at J, with 5 bases in the middle. Germline values: CDR1 KGHSH, CDR2 LQKENI. This CDR3 region has 14 residues. The CDR3 sequence is CASSPQGSGNTIYF. CDR3 nucleotides: TGTGCCAGCTCACCACAGGGGTCTGGAAACACCATATATTTT.

The chain employs TRBV3-1 (or the pseudogene TRBV3-2) and TRBJ1-4; no firm D call. Germline lookup yields CDR1 LGHDT and CDR2 YNNKEL (reference sequence). This CDR3 has 16 amino acids. The germline V and J ends were trimmed by 1 base and 0 bases, with 9 bases remaining between them. The CDR3, as DNA: TGTGCCAGCAGCCAAGTTGTAACAGCAACTAATGAAAAACTGTTTTTT. Its translation: CASSQVVTATNEKLFF.

The V and J genes are TRBV5-1 and TRBJ1-1; TRBD1 aligns across 8 bases. Germline-derived CDR1 and CDR2 are SGHRS and YFSETQ. After removal of 2 bases from V and 2 bases from J, the junction contained 5 bases not matched to a gene. The CDR3 spans 15 residues. CDR3 nucleotide sequence: TGCGCCAGCAGCTTCATTCAGGGGGCAAACACTGAAGCTTTCTTT. This encodes CASSFIQGANTEAFF.

CDR3 region: CASSRTVNTEAFF. The CDR3 nucleotides read TGTGCCAGCAGCCGGACAGTGAACACTGAAGCTTTCTTT. The chain employs TRBV6-5 and TRBJ1-1; TRBD1 might be the D (6 bases). The CDR3 runs 13 residues. The V gene lost 6 bases and the J gene lost 0 bases, with 8 bases spanning the gap. The germline gives CDR1 MNHEY, CDR2 SVGAGI.

This chain uses TRBV19 with TRBJ2-2; tentatively, D is TRBD1 (5 bases). Germline lookup yields CDR1 LNHDA and CDR2 SQIVND (reference sequence). CDR3 length: 14 amino acids. Trimming removed 6 bases from V and 3 bases from J, with 11 bases in between. The CDR3 reads CASRKGLDTGELFF. In DNA, the CDR3 is TGTGCCAGTAGGAAGGGGTTGGACACCGGGGAGCTGTTTTTT.

The genes are TRBV6-5 and TRBJ1-5; D uncertain. V was pared by 6 bases and J by 7 bases, with 19 bases between. Per the germline V gene, CDR1 is MNHEY and CDR2 is SVGAGI. This CDR3 spans 15 amino acids. DNA of the CDR3: TGTGCCAGCAGCCTCCGGGAACCCCTTGCACAGCCCCAGCATTTT. Residues: CASSLREPLAQPQHF.

CDR3 in amino acids: CASSVPGQGALRTEAFF. Here the CDR3 DNA reads TGTGCCAGCAGCGTCCCCGGACAGGGGGCGTTAAGGACTGAAGCTTTCTTT. This chain uses TRBV9 with TRBJ1-1, with 11 positions matching TRBD1. CDR3 length equals 17 residues. In germline, CDR1 is SGDLS, CDR2 YYNGEE. Trimming removed 2 bases from V and 5 bases from J; junction bases left unmatched: 11.

The chain couples TRBV10-3 to TRBJ1-1; no reliable D call. The V gene's germline CDR1 is ENHRY and CDR2 SYGVKD. The CDR3 loop spans 12 amino acids. Trimming left V 3 bases short and J 7 bases short, with 9 bases between. The CDR3, as DNA: TGTGCCATCAGTGACCCCCCGGGTGAAGCTTTCTTT. Translated: CAISDPPGEAFF.